These T cell receptor beta chains were read from a single sample in a study of cytomegalovirus exposure and HLA in healthy donors. The method was immunoSEQ multiplex PCR; TCRdb's version includes in-frame clones alone and lacks a portion of them. The data show 150,000 to 200,000 clones, roughly 83% seen once. The sample taken for sequencing was PBMCs. Receptors originate from a boy younger than 18 in good health and CMV-seronegative. The CDR3 runs from the conserved cysteine through the conserved F or W. Each record gives: D gene, clone size, J gene, V gene, CDR3 DNA, CDR3 protein. D genes are given only for firm matches. Expanded clones get a size class; other rows say once, few or many, or leave the size out.

NA	NA	TRBJ2-3	TRBV28	TGTGCCAGCAGTTTCCTTCTGTTGCAGAGCACAGATACGCAGTATTTT	CASSFLLLQSTDTQYF
NA	NA	TRBJ1-4	TRBV5-6	TGTGCCAGCAGCTTGGAAACCGGGAGGGAAAAACTGTTTTTT	CASSLETGREKLFF
NA	NA	TRBJ2-7	TRBV18	TGTGCCAGCTCACCTAAGGCCAGGGAATACGAGCAGTACTTC	CASSPKAREYEQYF
NA	NA	TRBJ1-3	TRBV9	TGTGCCAGCAGCGTAGATCTGCGGGGAGGAAACACCATATATTTT	CASSVDLRGGNTIYF
TRBD1	NA	TRBJ2-3	TRBV9	TGTGCCAGCAGCGTAGGGGACAGGGGTATCCCAGATACGCAGTATTTT	CASSVGDRGIPDTQYF
NA	NA	TRBJ2-7	TRBV19	TGTGCCAGTAGGCGATCGGGTGTCTACGAGCAGTACTTC	CASRRSGVYEQYF
TRBD2	NA	TRBJ2-1	TRBV6-1	TGTGCCAGCAGTGACGGACTAGCGGGAGGGAATGAGCAGTTCTTC	CASSDGLAGGNEQFF
NA	NA	TRBJ2-7	TRBV7-6	TGTGCCAGCAGCTTAGTTTCAGGGCCCTCCTACGAGCAGTACTTC	CASSLVSGPSYEQYF
TRBD2	NA	TRBJ2-1	TRBV29-1	TGCAGCGTTGTCCCGGGAGGGGGCTACAATGAGCAGTTCTTC	CSVVPGGGYNEQFF
TRBD2	NA	TRBJ2-7	TRBV28	TGTGCCAGCAGTTTTAGCGGGAGGGCGGGGGAGCAGTACTTC	CASSFSGRAGEQYF
NA	NA	TRBJ2-5	TRBV30	TGTGCCTGGATATCTAGCGAGGAGACCCAGTACTTC	CAWISSEETQYF
NA	NA	TRBJ2-7	TRBV6-1	TGTGCCAGCAGTAACCTAGGCTCCTACGAGCAGTACTTC	CASSNLGSYEQYF
NA	NA	TRBJ1-1	TRBV7-6	TGTGCCAGCAGCTTATCTATTCCGACATCAACGAACACTGAAGCTTTCTTT	CASSLSIPTSTNTEAFF
NA	NA	TRBJ1-2	TRBV9	TGTGCCAGCAGCGAAACAGGGATTTCTGGCTACACCTTC	CASSETGISGYTF
NA	NA	TRBJ2-2	TRBV30	TGTGCCTGGAGTGTCCGCGTTTCCACCGGGGAGCTGTTTTTT	CAWSVRVSTGELFF
NA	once	TRBJ1-2	TRBV18	TGTGCCAGCTCACCAGACCAGGGTGGAACTTATGGCTACACCTTC	CASSPDQGGTYGYTF
TRBD2	NA	TRBJ2-7	TRBV11-2	TGTGCCAGCAGCCTTGCCGGGACTAGCTCCCGCGAGCAGTACTTC	CASSLAGTSSREQYF
NA	NA	TRBJ1-2	TRBV6-5	TGTGCCAGCAGTTACGCTAGGAAGTATGGCTACACCTTC	CASSYARKYGYTF
TRBD1	NA	TRBJ1-2	TRBV5-6	TGTGCCAGCAGCGGGAATGCAGGGGGCTACGGCTACACCTTC	CASSGNAGGYGYTF
TRBD2	NA	TRBJ2-5	TRBV7-6	TGTGCCAGCAGCTTACTGGAGACGGGGGGACAAGAGACCCAGTACTTC	CASSLLETGGQETQYF
NA	NA	TRBJ2-5	TRBV5-4	TGTGCCAGCAGCTTGGGTTTCCGGGGGTCGGAGGAGACCCAGTACTTC	CASSLGFRGSEETQYF
TRBD2	NA	TRBJ2-1	TRBV5-1	TGCGCCAGCAGCCATGGACTAGCGGGAGGGCTGGGGGACAATGAGCAGTTCTTC	CASSHGLAGGLGDNEQFF
TRBD1	once	TRBJ1-1	TRBV28	TGTGCCAGCAGTCCTGGGACAGGGCTGAACACTGAAGCTTTCTTT	CASSPGTGLNTEAFF
TRBD1	NA	TRBJ1-3	TRBV13	TGTGCCAGCAGCCCTAATCTGGACAGGGGGCGTGGAAACACCATATATTTT	CASSPNLDRGRGNTIYF
TRBD1	NA	TRBJ1-4	TRBV5-4	TGTGCCAGCAGGAAGGGGACAGGGTATAATGAAAAACTGTTTTTT	CASRKGTGYNEKLFF
TRBD2	NA	TRBJ2-7	TRBV11-2	TGTGCCAGCAGCTTAGGCCTGGGGCGGGAGGTCAAGTACTTC	CASSLGLGREVKYF
TRBD1	NA	TRBJ1-1	TRBV5-4	TGTGCCAGCAGCTTGCCAGGGGGAGTCACTGAAGCTTTCTTT	CASSLPGGVTEAFF
NA	NA	TRBJ2-3	TRBV15	TGTGCCACTCGGAGGAGGACTAGCACAGATACGCAGTATTTT	CATRRRTSTDTQYF